This T cell receptor beta chain was identified in a study of T cells in Graves' hyperthyroidism and ophthalmopathy (dated by TCRdb to between 2019 and 2020). Looking at the study overall: Peripheral blood samples were taken at the time of initial diagnosis, prior to any treatment. TCR V-J signatures able to tell the groups apart were searched for in a discovery cohort of 90 to 100 patients, of whom around 42 had Graves' ophthalmopathy and about 60 had stable Graves' hyperthyroidism. Prospective prediction of ophthalmopathy was tested in an independent validation cohort of fewer than 20 hyperthyroidism patients and roughly 16 patients who later progressed to ophthalmopathy. The 95 to 100 discovery patients were randomly split 7:3 into training and test sets. In addition, the study compared T-cell repertoires in thyroid tissue and in blood from a handful of Graves' hyperthyroidism patients. Once sampling was done, hyperthyroidism patients were given methimazole at a starting dose of 30 mg daily, whereas ophthalmopathy patients were given high-dose intravenous methylprednisolone. The paper reports TCR Vbeta CDR3 sequencing of roughly 140 peripheral blood samples: around 41 ophthalmopathy, around 80 hyperthyroidism and roughly 17 progressor patients.

In the case of this clonotype: Its recognized antigen is unknown. No clone much larger than this one lies a single base away; base qualities are absent.

From the germline V gene, CDR1 is MNHEY and CDR2 is SVGAGI. The CDR3 goes from the cysteine to the phenylalanine over 15 residues. The retained sequence is limited to the CDR3, 45 bases, with the frame set at the first base. Here V drops 5 bases and J drops 5 bases, and the junction holds 8 bases not matched to any gene. What the research found in general, with its limitations: During validation, the model predicted progression to ophthalmopathy a median of about 6.3 months ahead of onset, with more than 55% sensitivity and about 75% specificity. Most expanded thyroid clonotypes (frequency above 0.001) were also found in blood, which suggests that blood repertoires may mirror thyroid immune responses. Sample size was not statistically predetermined, and investigators were not blinded to group allocation. A 13 V-J signature model separated ophthalmopathy from stable hyperthyroidism, with approximately 87% sensitivity and 81.08% specificity in cross-validation and 80%/75% in testing.

Moderately to severely active disease, a Clinical Activity Score of at least 3, a NOSPECS grade of at least 4, and a duration under 3 months were present in ophthalmopathy patients. Exclusion was applied to patients with uncontrolled infections, other autoimmune diseases, pregnancy or lactation. Clinical symptoms, serum thyroxine and TRAb, thyroid ultrasound, and orbital computed tomography formed the basis for the diagnoses. PBMCs were isolated from 8 to 10 ml of fresh peripheral blood by Ficoll-Paque density gradient centrifugation. Total RNA was extracted using Trizol reagent, and RNA quality was assessed on an Agilent 2100 Bioanalyzer. The TCR beta CDR3 regions were amplified from RNA transcripts. A first-round RT-PCR of the TCR CDR3 used the HTBI primer set with the Qiagen OneStep RT-PCR kit. Libraries were constructed in a second round of multiplex PCR, after which size selection and purification were performed. Paired-end sequencing of the libraries was performed with 100 bp reads on an Illumina HiSeq2000. The original methods were these. SOAPnuke was used to process the raw data, with reads discarded if the reads contained adapters or uncalled bases, had a mean Phred below 15, or lacked an exact constant-primer or identifier match. COPE v1.2.5 was used to merge the high-quality paired reads, and each unique nucleotide sequence was defined as a clonotype. MiTCR v1.1 was used to align the clonotypes against IMGT TRBV, TRBD and TRBJ reference segments. The analysis was restricted to V-J combinations with a frequency above 0.0001, which together covered 99% to 99.2% of the repertoires. A TCS score was defined as the ratio of F50 (clonal expansion) to E x V (chaos), with BLOSUM62-based TCRdist applied between CDR3 peptides within each V-J. Welch's t-statistics and random forest reduced just over 500 V-J features to about 13, which were used in a naive Bayes classifier (R e1071). TCRdb applied fastp at Q25 and MiXCR to the public reads, then kept only in-frame beta chains. Each entry is one CDR3 protein sequence, shown with its most common DNA and genes. None of the V and J calls come from the authors' own analysis; TCRdb made them. Across this sample there are around 690,000 distinct CDR3 sequences, with around 21% seen only once. In total, the top ten clones hold under 35% of the sample.

The clonotype was recovered from a man aged 25 to 40 with Graves' ophthalmopathy. Sequencing used blood. This sequence uses TRBV6-5 and TRBJ2-5; 10 bases in the junction line up with TRBD1. The DNA reads as follows: TGTGCCAGCAGTAACCCGGGACAGGGGTTTGAGACCCAGTACTTC. Its protein is CASSNPGQGFETQYF.